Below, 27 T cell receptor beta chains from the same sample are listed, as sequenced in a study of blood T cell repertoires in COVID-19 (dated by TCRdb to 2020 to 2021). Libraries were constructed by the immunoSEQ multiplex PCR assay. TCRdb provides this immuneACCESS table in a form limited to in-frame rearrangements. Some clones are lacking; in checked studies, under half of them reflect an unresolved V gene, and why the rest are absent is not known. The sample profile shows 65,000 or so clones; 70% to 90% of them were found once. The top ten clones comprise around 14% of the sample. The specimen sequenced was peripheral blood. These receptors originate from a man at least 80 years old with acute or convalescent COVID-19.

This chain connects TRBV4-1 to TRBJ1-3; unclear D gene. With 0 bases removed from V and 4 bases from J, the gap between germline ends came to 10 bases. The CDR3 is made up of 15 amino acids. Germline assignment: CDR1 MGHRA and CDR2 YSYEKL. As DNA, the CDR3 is TGCGCCAGCAGCCAAGATTATGGTCGGGGAAACACCATATATTTT. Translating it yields CASSQDYGRGNTIYF.

DNA of the CDR3: TGTGCGGTGCGCCGCACGGAGACTGAAGCTTTCTTT. It translates to CAVRRTETEAFF. V is TRBV12-3 or TRBV12-4 and J is TRBJ1-1; no clear D. The CDR3 consists of 12 residues.

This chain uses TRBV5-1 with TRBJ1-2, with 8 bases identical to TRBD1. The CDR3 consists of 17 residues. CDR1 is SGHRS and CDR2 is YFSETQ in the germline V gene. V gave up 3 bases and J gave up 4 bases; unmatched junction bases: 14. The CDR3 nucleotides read TGCGCCAGCAGCTCCCTAGGGCAGGGGGCAAGTGGCTATGGCTACACCTTC. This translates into CASSSLGQGASGYGYTF. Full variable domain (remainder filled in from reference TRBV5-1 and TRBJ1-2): KAGVTQTPRYLIKTRGQQVTLSCSPISGHRSVSWYQQTPGQGLQFLFEYFSETQRNKGNFPGRFSGRQFSNSRSEMNVSTLELGDSALYLCASSSLGQGASGYGYTFGSGTRLTVV.

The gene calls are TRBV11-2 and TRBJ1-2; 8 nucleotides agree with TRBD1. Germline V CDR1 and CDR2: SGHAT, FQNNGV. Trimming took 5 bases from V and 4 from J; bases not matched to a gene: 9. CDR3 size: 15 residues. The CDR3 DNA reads TGTGCCAGCAGCCCGGACAGGGCCACCCGCTATGGCTACACCTTC. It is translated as CASSPDRATRYGYTF.

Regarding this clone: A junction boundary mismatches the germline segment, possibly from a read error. CDR3 residues: CASSPAGGQNPTGELFF. CDR3 nucleotides: TGTGCTAGCAGCCCTGCGGGAGGACAGAACCCCACCGGGGAGCTGTTTTTT. The chain uses TRBV7-7 and TRBJ2-2; 8 positions match TRBD2. CDR3 size: 17 residues. Germline-derived CDR1 and CDR2 are SSHAT and FNYEAQ (reference sequence).

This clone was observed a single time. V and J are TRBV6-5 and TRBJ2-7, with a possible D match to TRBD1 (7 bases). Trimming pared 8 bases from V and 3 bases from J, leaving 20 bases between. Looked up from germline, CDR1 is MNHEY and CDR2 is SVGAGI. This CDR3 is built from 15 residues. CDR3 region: CASGARTGGNYEQYF. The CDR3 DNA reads TGTGCCAGCGGAGCTCGGACAGGAGGGAACTACGAGCAGTACTTC.

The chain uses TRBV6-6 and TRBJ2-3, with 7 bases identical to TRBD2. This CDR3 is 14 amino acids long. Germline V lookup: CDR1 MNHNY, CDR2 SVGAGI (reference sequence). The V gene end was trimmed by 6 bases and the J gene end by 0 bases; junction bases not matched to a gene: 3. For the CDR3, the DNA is TGTGCCAGCAGAAGAGCGGGGAGCACAGATACGCAGTATTTT. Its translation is CASRRAGSTDTQYF.

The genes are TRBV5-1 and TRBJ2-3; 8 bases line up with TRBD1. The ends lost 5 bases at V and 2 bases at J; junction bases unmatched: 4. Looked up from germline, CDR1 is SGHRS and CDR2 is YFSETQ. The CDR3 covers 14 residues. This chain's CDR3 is CASSTGGVTDTQYF. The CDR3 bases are TGCGCCAGCAGTACAGGGGGAGTCACAGATACGCAGTATTTT.

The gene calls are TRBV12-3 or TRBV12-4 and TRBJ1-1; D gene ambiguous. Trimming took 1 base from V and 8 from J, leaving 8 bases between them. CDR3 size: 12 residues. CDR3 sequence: CASSLGLAEAFF. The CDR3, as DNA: TGTGCCAGCAGTTTAGGACTTGCCGAAGCTTTCTTT.

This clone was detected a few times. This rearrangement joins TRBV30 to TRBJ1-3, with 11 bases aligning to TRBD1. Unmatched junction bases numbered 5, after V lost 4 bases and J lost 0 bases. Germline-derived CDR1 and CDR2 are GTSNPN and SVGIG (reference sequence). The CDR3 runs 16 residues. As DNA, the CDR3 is TGTGCCTGGACAAGCGGGACAGGGGGCTCTGGAAACACCATATATTTT. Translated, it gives CAWTSGTGGSGNTIYF.

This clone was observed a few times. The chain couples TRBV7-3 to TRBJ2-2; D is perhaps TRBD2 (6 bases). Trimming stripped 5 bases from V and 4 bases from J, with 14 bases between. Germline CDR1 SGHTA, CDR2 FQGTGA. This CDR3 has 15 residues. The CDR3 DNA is TGTGCCAGCAGCAAATACACCGGGGGCACCGGGGAGCTGTTTTTT. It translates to CASSKYTGGTGELFF. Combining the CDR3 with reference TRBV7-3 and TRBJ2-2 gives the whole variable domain GAGVSQTPSNKVTEKGKYVELRCDPISGHTALYWYRQSLGQGPEFLIYFQGTGAADDSGLPNDRFFAVRPEGSVSTLKIQRTERGDSAVYLCASSKYTGGTGELFFGEGSRLTVL.

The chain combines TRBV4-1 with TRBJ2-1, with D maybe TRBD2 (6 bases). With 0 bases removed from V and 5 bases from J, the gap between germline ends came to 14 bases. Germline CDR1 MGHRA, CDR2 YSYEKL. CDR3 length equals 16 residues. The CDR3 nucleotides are TGCGCCAGCAGCCAAGATGAAAGGGGACTCCACAATGAGCAGTTCTTC. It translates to CASSQDERGLHNEQFF.

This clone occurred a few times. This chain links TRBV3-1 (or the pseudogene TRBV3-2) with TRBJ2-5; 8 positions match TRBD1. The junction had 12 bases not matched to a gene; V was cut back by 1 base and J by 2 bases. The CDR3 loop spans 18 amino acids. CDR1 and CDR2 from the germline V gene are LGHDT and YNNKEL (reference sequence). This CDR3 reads CASSQVIPRGQAQETQYF. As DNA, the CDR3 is TGTGCCAGCAGCCAAGTAATTCCCCGGGGACAGGCTCAAGAGACCCAGTACTTC.

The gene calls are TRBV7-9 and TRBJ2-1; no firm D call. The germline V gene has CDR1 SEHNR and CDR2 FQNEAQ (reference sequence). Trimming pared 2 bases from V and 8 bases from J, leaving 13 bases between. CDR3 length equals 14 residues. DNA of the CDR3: TGTGCCAGCAGCTTATCCCACAATGAGGATGAGCAGTTCTTC. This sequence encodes CASSLSHNEDEQFF.

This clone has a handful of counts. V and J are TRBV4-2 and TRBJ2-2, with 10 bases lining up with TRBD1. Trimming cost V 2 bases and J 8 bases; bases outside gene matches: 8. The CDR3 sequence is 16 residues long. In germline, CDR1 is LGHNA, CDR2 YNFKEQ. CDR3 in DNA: TGTGCCAGCAGCCAACTGTCCGGGACAGGGGTAGGGGAGCTGTTTTTT. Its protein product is CASSQLSGTGVGELFF.

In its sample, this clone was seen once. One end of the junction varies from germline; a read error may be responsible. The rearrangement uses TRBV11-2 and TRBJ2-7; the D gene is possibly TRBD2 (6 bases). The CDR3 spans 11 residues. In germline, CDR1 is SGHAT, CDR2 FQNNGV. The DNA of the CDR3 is TGTGCCAGCAGCTCGCCTAGCGACGTCCACTTC. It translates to CASSSPSDVHF.

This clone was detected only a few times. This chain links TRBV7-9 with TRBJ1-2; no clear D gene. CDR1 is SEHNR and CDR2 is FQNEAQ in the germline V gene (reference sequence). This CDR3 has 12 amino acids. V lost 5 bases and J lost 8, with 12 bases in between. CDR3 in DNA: TGTGCCAGCAGCCCCGGGTTCCTCGGCTACACCTTC. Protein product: CASSPGFLGYTF.

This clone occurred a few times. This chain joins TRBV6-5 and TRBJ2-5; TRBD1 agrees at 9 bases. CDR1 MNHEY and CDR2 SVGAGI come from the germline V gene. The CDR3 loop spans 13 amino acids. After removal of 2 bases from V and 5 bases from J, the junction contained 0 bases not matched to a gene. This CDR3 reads CASSYGTGETQYF. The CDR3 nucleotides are TGTGCCAGCAGTTACGGGACAGGGGAGACCCAGTACTTC.

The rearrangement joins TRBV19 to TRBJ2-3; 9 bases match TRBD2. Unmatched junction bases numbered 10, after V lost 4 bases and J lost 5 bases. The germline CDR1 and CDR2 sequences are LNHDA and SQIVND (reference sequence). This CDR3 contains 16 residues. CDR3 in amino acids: CASSTLARGGIDTQYF. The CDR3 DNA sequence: TGTGCCAGTAGTACTTTAGCGCGGGGGGGGATAGATACGCAGTATTTT.

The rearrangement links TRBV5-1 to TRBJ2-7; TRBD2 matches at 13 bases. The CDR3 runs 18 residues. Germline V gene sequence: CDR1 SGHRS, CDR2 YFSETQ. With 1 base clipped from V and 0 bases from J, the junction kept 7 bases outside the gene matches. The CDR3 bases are TGCGCCAGCAGCTTGTTTTGGACTAGCGGGAGTAGCTCCTACGAGCAGTACTTC. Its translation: CASSLFWTSGSSSYEQYF. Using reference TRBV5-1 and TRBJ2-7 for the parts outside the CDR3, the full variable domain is KAGVTQTPRYLIKTRGQQVTLSCSPISGHRSVSWYQQTPGQGLQFLFEYFSETQRNKGNFPGRFSGRQFSNSRSEMNVSTLELGDSALYLCASSLFWTSGSSSYEQYFGPGTRLTVT.

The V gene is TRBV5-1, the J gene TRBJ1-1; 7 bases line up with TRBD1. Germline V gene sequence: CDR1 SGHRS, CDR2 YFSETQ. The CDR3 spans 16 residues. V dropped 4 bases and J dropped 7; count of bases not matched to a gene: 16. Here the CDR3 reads CASSPRPGQVPSEAFF. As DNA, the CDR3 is TGCGCCAGCAGCCCCCGACCCGGACAGGTTCCTAGTGAAGCTTTCTTT.

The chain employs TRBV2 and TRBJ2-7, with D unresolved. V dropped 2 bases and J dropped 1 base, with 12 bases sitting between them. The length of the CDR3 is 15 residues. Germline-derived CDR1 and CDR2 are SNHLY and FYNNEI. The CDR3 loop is CASSESGSGSYEQYF. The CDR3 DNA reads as TGTGCCAGCAGTGAATCAGGCAGTGGGTCCTACGAGCAGTACTTC.

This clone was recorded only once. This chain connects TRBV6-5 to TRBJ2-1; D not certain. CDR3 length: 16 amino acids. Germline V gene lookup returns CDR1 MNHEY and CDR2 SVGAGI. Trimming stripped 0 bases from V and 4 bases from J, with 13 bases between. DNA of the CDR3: TGTGCCAGCAGTTACTCGAGTGCGGTTAGGTACAATGAGCAGTTCTTC. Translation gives CASSYSSAVRYNEQFF.

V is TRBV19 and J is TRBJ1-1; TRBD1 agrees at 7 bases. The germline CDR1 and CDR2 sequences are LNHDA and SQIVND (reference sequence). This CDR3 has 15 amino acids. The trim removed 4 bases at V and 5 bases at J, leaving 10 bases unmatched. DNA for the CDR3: TGTGCCAGTAGTACCCGGACAGGTTTCCCTACTGAAGCTTTCTTT. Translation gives CASSTRTGFPTEAFF.

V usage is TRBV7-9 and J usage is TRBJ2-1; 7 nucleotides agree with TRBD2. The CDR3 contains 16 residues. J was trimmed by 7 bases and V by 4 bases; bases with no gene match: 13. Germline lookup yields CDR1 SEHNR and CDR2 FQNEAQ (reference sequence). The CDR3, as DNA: TGTGCCAGCAGCTCTGCCCCTAGCGGAAGGAAGAATGAGCAGTTCTTC. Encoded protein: CASSSAPSGRKNEQFF.

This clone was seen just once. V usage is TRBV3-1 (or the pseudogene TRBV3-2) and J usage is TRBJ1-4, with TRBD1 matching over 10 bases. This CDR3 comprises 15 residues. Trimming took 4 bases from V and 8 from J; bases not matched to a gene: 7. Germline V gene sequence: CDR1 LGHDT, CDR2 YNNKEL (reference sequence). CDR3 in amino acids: CASSPQGQGLEKLFF. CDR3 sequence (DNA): TGTGCCAGCAGCCCCCAGGGACAGGGGCTAGAAAAACTGTTTTTT.

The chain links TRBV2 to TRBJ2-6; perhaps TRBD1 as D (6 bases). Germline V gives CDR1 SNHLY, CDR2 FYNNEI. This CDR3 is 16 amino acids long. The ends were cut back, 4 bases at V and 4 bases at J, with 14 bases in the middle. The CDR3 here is CASSATGIRGANVLTF. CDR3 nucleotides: TGTGCCAGCAGTGCGACAGGAATACGAGGGGCCAACGTCCTGACTTTC.